This T cell receptor (beta chain) came from a study of T cells in Graves' hyperthyroidism and ophthalmopathy. This clonotype has at least ten counts. As yet, its antigen is unknown. Study-wide findings and caveats: A model using 13 V-J features told ophthalmopathy apart from stable hyperthyroidism. Appearing also in blood were most of the thyroid clonotypes expanded above 0.001.

V shed 3 bases, J shed 0 bases, and the junction held 2 bases outside the gene matches. Germline lookup yields CDR1 ENHRY and CDR2 SYGVKD. CDR3 size: 15 residues. TCR beta CDR3 region amplification was performed from RNA transcripts. TCR CDR3 underwent first-round RT-PCR with the HTBI primer set. Each CDR3 protein is one row after TCRdb ran MiXCR on the multiplex PCR reads. Of over 300,000 distinct CDR3 sequences in the sample, about 15% were seen once. The sample was blood. The receptor was isolated from a woman aged 55-69 years with Graves' hyperthyroidism. The genes are TRBV10-3 and TRBJ2-7; 10 nucleotides agree with TRBD2. The CDR3: CAISDPSGSSYEQYF. DNA of the CDR3: TGTGCCATCAGTGACCCTAGCGGGAGCTCCTACGAGCAGTACTTC.